Shown below are 19 T cell receptor beta chains from a single sample sequenced in a study of CD8 T cells in ankylosing spondylitis (dated by TCRdb to 2016 to 2017). Receptor amplification or capture employed 5' RACE. This sample was sequenced with an Illumina HiSeq 2500. In-frame beta chains were kept once TCRdb had trimmed the public reads at Q25 with fastp and called clones with MiXCR. Rows with a matching CDR3 protein are joined into one entry that keeps the most common DNA and genes. In all, the sample holds 85,000 to 100,000 distinct CDR3 sequences, and about 8.6% of those were seen once. The ten largest account for approximately 9.9% of the sample. Sequencing input: blood, either unsorted or a sorted T cell fraction (not recorded which). These receptors all stem from a male donor with ankylosing spondylitis or in good health (not recorded which).

This clonotype was seen at least ten times. The CDR3 region has the DNA TGTGCCACCAGCAAGGGACTAGCGGGGGAAACTGAGCAGTTCTTC. Protein: CATSKGLAGETEQFF. V gene TRBV15 combines with J gene TRBJ2-1, with 14 bases fitting TRBD2. Germline CDR1 is LNHNV and CDR2 is YYDKDF (reference sequence). The CDR3 sequence is 15 residues long. With 4 bases clipped from V and 9 bases from J, the junction kept 5 bases outside the gene matches.

The V gene is TRBV29-1, the J gene TRBJ1-1, with a tentative D call TRBD1 (5 bases). The CDR3 consists of 12 residues. CDR1 and CDR2 from the germline V gene are SQVTM and ANQGSEA. The V gene lost 6 bases and the J gene lost 1 base, with 9 bases spanning the gap. Here the CDR3 reads CSVGRANTEAFF. DNA of the CDR3: TGCAGCGTAGGCAGGGCGAACACTGAAGCTTTCTTT. Complete variable domain (other parts from reference TRBV29-1 and TRBJ1-1): SAVISQKPSRDICQRGTSLTIQCQVDSQVTMMFWYRQQPGQSLTLIATANQGSEATYESGFVIDKFPISRPNLTFSTLTVSNMSPEDSSIYLCSVGRANTEAFFGQGTRLTVV.

This chain connects TRBV6-2 or TRBV6-3 to TRBJ2-7, with D maybe TRBD2 (5 bases). In germline, CDR1 is MNHEY, CDR2 SVGEGT. The length of the CDR3 is 11 residues. Trimming removed 6 bases at V and 7 bases at J, with 10 bases between. CDR3 sequence reads: CASRSREEQYF. CDR3 nucleotide sequence: TGTGCCAGCAGATCCCGGGAAGAGCAGTACTTC.

DNA of the CDR3: TGCAGTGCTAGAGATTCGTGGACAGGTTACGAGCAGTACTTC. As protein: CSARDSWTGYEQYF. The chain carries TRBV20-1 and TRBJ2-7; the match to TRBD1 covers 7 bases. V lost 0 bases to trimming and J lost 4 bases; unmatched junction nucleotides: 6. There are 14 residues in the CDR3. Germline assignment: CDR1 DFQATT and CDR2 SNEGSKA (reference sequence).

This clonotype occurred many times. The chain has TRBV29-1 and TRBJ2-7, with 7 bases that match TRBD1. V was clipped by 7 bases and J by 5 bases; unmatched bases: 8. Germline V CDR1 and CDR2: SQVTM, ANQGSEA. CDR3 length equals 12 residues. The CDR3 loop is CSAKRQGHEQYF. The CDR3 nucleotides read TGCAGCGCTAAAAGACAGGGCCACGAGCAGTACTTC.

This clonotype was counted between two and nine times. The CDR3 DNA sequence: TGTGCCAGCAGTTTAGGGGAAGCAACTAATGAAAAACTGTTTTTT. Its protein is CASSLGEATNEKLFF. This rearrangement joins TRBV27 to TRBJ1-4; no definite D call. This CDR3 has 15 residues. Germline CDR1 reads MNHEY; CDR2 reads SMNVEV (reference sequence). Trimming shortened V by 2 bases and J by 0 bases, and 7 bases separated the two germline ends.

The chain is built from TRBV11-2 and TRBJ2-2; D uncertain. Trimming removed 1 base from V and 1 base from J, with 7 bases in between. The V gene's germline CDR1 is SGHAT and CDR2 FQNNGV. CDR3 length equals 15 residues. CDR3 amino acids: CASSLGTVNTGELFF. CDR3 in DNA: TGTGCCAGCAGCTTAGGCACCGTGAACACCGGGGAGCTGTTTTTT.

This clonotype was counted ten times or more. V is TRBV19 and J is TRBJ2-3, with D unresolved. Germline V gene sequence: CDR1 LNHDA, CDR2 SQIVND (reference sequence). Trimming left V 8 bases short and J 7 bases short, with 19 bases between. The CDR3 length is 14 residues. CDR3 sequence reads: CASAPTTVRNTQYF. The DNA for the CDR3 is TGTGCCAGTGCGCCCACGACCGTTCGGAATACGCAGTATTTT. The variable domain in full, with the rest retrieved from reference TRBV19 and TRBJ2-3, is DGGITQSPKYLFRKEGQNVTLSCEQNLNHDAMYWYRQDPGQGLRLIYYSQIVNDFQKGDIAEGYSVSREKKESFPLTVTSAQKNPTAFYLCASAPTTVRNTQYFGPGTRLTVL.

This clonotype was detected many times. CDR3 protein: CASSEPGQILTSGLFF. The CDR3 DNA reads as TGTGCCAGCAGTGAGCCGGGACAAATTCTTACTAGCGGGTTGTTCTTC. The rearrangement uses TRBV25-1 and TRBJ2-1; 9 nucleotides match TRBD2. This CDR3 has 16 residues. Germline V gene sequence: CDR1 MGHDK, CDR2 SYGVNS. The J segment lost 15 bases and the V segment lost 3 bases, leaving 18 bases of the junction unmatched.

This clonotype was detected many times. The gene calls are TRBV20-1 and TRBJ1-2; 10 bases match TRBD1. The junction had 1 base not matched to a gene; V was cut back by 5 bases and J by 1 base. Germline V gene data show CDR1 as DFQATT and CDR2 as SNEGSKA (reference sequence). The CDR3 consists of 13 residues. In nucleotides, the CDR3 is TGCAGTGCTGGGACAGGGGTTAACTATGGCTACACCTTC. It specifies CSAGTGVNYGYTF.

This clonotype was seen repeatedly, ten times or more. This chain connects TRBV7-8 to TRBJ2-2; unclear D gene. The germline CDR1 and CDR2 sequences are SGHVS and FQNEAQ. The CDR3 has 14 amino acids. Trimming left V 0 bases short and J 9 bases short, with 11 bases between. This CDR3 reads CASSLAAGPRELFF. The DNA for the CDR3 is TGTGCCAGCAGCTTAGCAGCCGGGCCTCGGGAGCTGTTTTTT. Full variable domain (rest looked up from reference TRBV7-8 and TRBJ2-2): GAGVSQSPRYKVAKRGQDVALRCDPISGHVSLFWYQQALGQGPEFLTYFQNEAQLDKSGLPSDRFFAERPEGSVSTLKIQRTQQEDSAVYLCASSLAAGPRELFFGEGSRLTVL.

This clonotype was seen ten or more times. This chain links TRBV9 with TRBJ2-3, with 7 bases lining up with TRBD2. Germline V lookup: CDR1 SGDLS, CDR2 YYNGEE. The J segment lost 4 bases and the V segment lost 2 bases, leaving 7 bases of the junction unmatched. The length of the CDR3 is 15 residues. Written as DNA, the CDR3 is TGTGCCAGCAGCGTGGAAGGTCTAGCGGCAGATACGCAGTATTTT. Amino acids: CASSVEGLAADTQYF.

This clonotype was found many times. The chain carries TRBV5-1 and TRBJ2-1; 10 nucleotides match TRBD1. V lost 4 bases to trimming and J lost 5 bases; unmatched junction nucleotides: 6. Germline CDR1 SGHRS, CDR2 YFSETQ. The CDR3 sequence is 15 residues long. As DNA, the CDR3 is TGCGCCAGCAGCCACGGACAGGGGGGGCACAATGAGCAGTTCTTC. Translating gives CASSHGQGGHNEQFF.

This clonotype was seen ten or more times. The rearrangement links TRBV14 to TRBJ2-2, with 9 bases lining up with TRBD2. Looked up from germline, CDR1 is SGHDN and CDR2 is FVKESK. This CDR3 is 15 amino acids long. The V segment lost 2 bases and the J segment 7 bases; nucleotides outside the gene matches: 5. CDR3 in DNA: TGTGCCAGCAGCCAAAGGGTAGCGGGAGTCGGGGAGCTGTTTTTT. Its protein is CASSQRVAGVGELFF.

This clonotype appeared many times. CDR3 sequence: CASSVIGGPNEKLFF. The CDR3 DNA follows: TGTGCCAGCAGCGTAATCGGCGGGCCTAATGAAAAACTGTTTTTT. This chain joins TRBV7-9 and TRBJ1-4; unclear D gene. This CDR3 is 15 amino acids long. CDR1 and CDR2 from the germline V gene are SEHNR and FQNEAQ (reference sequence). The V and J ends lost 5 bases and 3 bases respectively, with 13 bases between them.

The genes are TRBV29-1 and TRBJ2-1; D is unresolved. Trimming pared 3 bases from V and 3 bases from J, leaving 9 bases between. CDR1 and CDR2 from the germline V gene are SQVTM and ANQGSEA. This CDR3 contains 13 residues. The CDR3 coding sequence is TGCAGCGTTGATCCTGGACGCTACAATGAGCAGTTCTTC. Its translation is CSVDPGRYNEQFF.

This clonotype is labeled as medium-sized. Here the CDR3 reads CASSLTGGGNTGELFF. The CDR3 DNA reads as TGTGCCAGCAGCCTAACAGGGGGAGGGAACACCGGGGAGCTGTTTTTT. V is TRBV6-5 and J is TRBJ2-2, with 8 bases that match TRBD1. V gave up 6 bases and J gave up 1 base; unmatched junction bases: 7. From germline, CDR1 is MNHEY and CDR2 SVGAGI. The CDR3 is 16 residues long.

V gene TRBV6-2 or TRBV6-3 combines with J gene TRBJ2-7; D gene uncertain. CDR3 length: 14 residues. Trimming stripped 10 bases from V and 2 bases from J, with 18 bases between. Germline-derived CDR1 and CDR2 are MNHEY and SVGEGT. CDR3 loop: CATQFLSVAYEQYF. CDR3 nucleotides: TGTGCCACGCAGTTCTTGTCGGTTGCCTACGAGCAGTACTTC.

This rearrangement joins TRBV7-9 to TRBJ1-5; D is possibly TRBD1 (6 bases). There are 16 residues in the CDR3. Germline V gene data show CDR1 as SEHNR and CDR2 as FQNEAQ (reference sequence). Trimming left V 0 bases short and J 5 bases short, with 14 bases between. The CDR3 here is CASSLAGRGVDQPQHF. The CDR3 nucleotides are TGTGCCAGCAGCTTAGCAGGCAGGGGTGTCGATCAGCCCCAGCATTTT.